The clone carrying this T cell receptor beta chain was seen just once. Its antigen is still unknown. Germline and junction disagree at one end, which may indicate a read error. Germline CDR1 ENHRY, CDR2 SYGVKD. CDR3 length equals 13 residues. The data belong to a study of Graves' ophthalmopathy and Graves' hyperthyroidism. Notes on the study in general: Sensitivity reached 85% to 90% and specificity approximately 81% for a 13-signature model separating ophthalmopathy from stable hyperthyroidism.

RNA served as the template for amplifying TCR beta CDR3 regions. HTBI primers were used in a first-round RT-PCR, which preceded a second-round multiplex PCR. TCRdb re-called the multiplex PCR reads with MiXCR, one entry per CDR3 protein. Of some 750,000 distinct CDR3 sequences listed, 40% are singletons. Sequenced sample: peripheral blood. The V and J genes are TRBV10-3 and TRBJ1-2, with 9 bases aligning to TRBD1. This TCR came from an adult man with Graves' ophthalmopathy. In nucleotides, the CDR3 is TGTGCCATCAGCATGGGACAGGGCTATGGCCACACCTTC. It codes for CAISMGQGYGHTF.